This is a list of T cell receptor beta chains from one sample in a study of human T cells and chemical hapten exposure. Each CDR3 protein gets one entry after TCRdb re-called the RACE reads with MiXCR. In the table there are roughly 380,000 distinct CDR3 sequences, approximately 5% of which are singletons. The sequences come from whole blood, collected in connection with sensitization to the hapten diphenylcyclopropenone (DPC). The receptor source for this set is a woman in her 50s with alopecia areata. Some clones in this sample may be carry-over from other donors' samples. CDR3s include the opening cysteine and the closing phenylalanine or tryptophan. D genes are given only for firm matches. The listing skips clone size in some rows; elsewhere it reads once, few, many or a size class.

clone size,D gene,CDR3 length,V gene,J gene,CDR3 DNA,CDR3 protein
few,-,18,TRBV6-6,TRBJ1-1,TGTGCCAGCAGCCAATACTCCGGGACAATGCCCTTGAAGACTGAAGCTTTCTTT,CASSQYSGTMPLKTEAFF
few,-,16,TRBV7-2,TRBJ2-6,TGTGCCAGCAGCTTATCAGGGAGGTCTGGGGCCAACGTCCTGACTTTC,CASSLSGRSGANVLTF
few,-,16,TRBV20-1,TRBJ1-6,TGCAGTGCTAGAGAATACTCTAGGACCTATAATTCACCCCTCCACTTT,CSAREYSRTYNSPLHF
-,TRBD1,17,TRBV20-1,TRBJ1-1,TGCAGTGCTTTTACCCTCGGACAGGGTTCATCCGGCACTGAAGCTTTCTTT,CSAFTLGQGSSGTEAFF
many,TRBD2,15,TRBV14,TRBJ2-7,TGTGCCAGCAGCCAAAAAAAGGGACTAGCATACGAGCAGTACTTC,CASSQKKGLAYEQYF
many,-,16,TRBV7-8,TRBJ2-7,TGTGCCAGCAGCCCGCACCGACTAGGGAACACCTACGAGCAGTACTTC,CASSPHRLGNTYEQYF
many,TRBD1,15,TRBV7-2,TRBJ1-1,TGTGCCAGCAGCGCAGCACGACCAGGGGGCTCTGAAGCTTTCTTT,CASSAARPGGSEAFF
-,-,17,TRBV20-1,TRBJ1-2,TGCAGTGCTCCCCTCTCCCCCGTTTTTGAGGGCCCTCCAGGCTACACCTTC,CSAPLSPVFEGPPGYTF
many,TRBD2,15,TRBV10-3,TRBJ2-3,TGTGCCATCGGGCTAGCGGGGGGCGGCACAGATACGCAGTATTTT,CAIGLAGGGTDTQYF
-,TRBD1,18,TRBV6-1,TRBJ2-6,TGTGCCAGCGGGGGACCGGACAGGGCCGGCTCTGGGGCCAACGTCCTGACTTTC,CASGGPDRAGSGANVLTF